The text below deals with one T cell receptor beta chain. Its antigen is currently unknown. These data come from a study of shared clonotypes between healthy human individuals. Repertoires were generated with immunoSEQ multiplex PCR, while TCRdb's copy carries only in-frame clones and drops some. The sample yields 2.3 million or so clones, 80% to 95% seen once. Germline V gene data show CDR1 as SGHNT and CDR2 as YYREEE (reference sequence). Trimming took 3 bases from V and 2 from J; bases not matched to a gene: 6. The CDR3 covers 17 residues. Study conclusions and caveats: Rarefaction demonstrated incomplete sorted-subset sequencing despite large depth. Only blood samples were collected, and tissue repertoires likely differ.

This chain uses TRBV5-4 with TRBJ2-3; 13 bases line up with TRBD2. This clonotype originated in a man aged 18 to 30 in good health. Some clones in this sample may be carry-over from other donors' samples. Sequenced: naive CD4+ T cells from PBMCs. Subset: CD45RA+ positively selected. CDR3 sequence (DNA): TGTGCCAGCAGCTCGGGACTAGCGGGACGCATCACAGATACGCAGTATTTT. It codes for CASSSGLAGRITDTQYF.